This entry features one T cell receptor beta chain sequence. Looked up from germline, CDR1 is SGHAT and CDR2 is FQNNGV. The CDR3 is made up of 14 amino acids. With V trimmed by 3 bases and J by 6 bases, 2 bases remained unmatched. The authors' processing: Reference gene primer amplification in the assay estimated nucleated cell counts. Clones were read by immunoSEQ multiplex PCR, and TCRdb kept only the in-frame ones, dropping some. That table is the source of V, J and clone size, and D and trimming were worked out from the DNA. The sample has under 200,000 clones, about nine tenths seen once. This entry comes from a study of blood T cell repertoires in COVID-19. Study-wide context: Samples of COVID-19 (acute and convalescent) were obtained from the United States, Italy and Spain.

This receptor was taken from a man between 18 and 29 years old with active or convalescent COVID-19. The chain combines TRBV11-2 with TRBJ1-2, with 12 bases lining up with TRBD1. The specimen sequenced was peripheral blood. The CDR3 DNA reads TGTGCCAGCAGCTTGGGACAGGGGGCGGATGGCTACACCTTC. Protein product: CASSLGQGADGYTF.